This TCR beta chain was recovered during a study of blood T cell repertoires in COVID-19. Across the whole study: In each case, the material was cDNA or gDNA derived from T cells, B-cell-depleted T cells, or PBMCs.

Per the germline V gene, CDR1 is LNHDA and CDR2 is SQIVND (reference sequence). CDR3 length: 16 residues. The V gene lost 1 base and the J gene lost 1 base, with 11 bases spanning the gap. Some clones are missing from TCRdb's copy, which holds only in-frame ones; the method was immunoSEQ multiplex PCR. The data hold under 150,000 clones, with 76% observed a single time. This rearrangement joins TRBV19 to TRBJ1-5; D might be TRBD1 (5 bases). Sequenced input: peripheral blood. The sequence derives from a woman of 80 years or more with active or convalescent COVID-19. In DNA form, the CDR3 reads TGTGCCAGTAGTATAGTGGGGGGTGTCAGCAATCAGCCCCAGCATTTT. The encoded protein is CASSIVGGVSNQPQHF.